The 18 T cell receptor beta chains reported below all come from one sample, sequenced in a study of blood T cell repertoires in COVID-19. Profiled with immunoSEQ multiplex PCR; TCRdb holds only in-frame clones, not every one. This table has approximately 480,000 clones, roughly nine tenths appearing once. The material sequenced was PBMCs or T cells enriched from blood (not recorded which). The receptors were gathered from a woman aged 18-35 years who had recovered from COVID-19.

The V gene is TRBV28, the J gene TRBJ2-3; possible D gene TRBD1, 5 bases. Germline loops: CDR1 MDHEN, CDR2 SYDVKM. Trimming shortened V by 3 bases and J by 2 bases, and 12 bases separated the two germline ends. The CDR3 length is 15 residues. CDR3 bases: TGTGCCAGCAGTTTCTATCAGGGCGCCACAGATACGCAGTATTTT. Its protein product is CASSFYQGATDTQYF.

The V gene is TRBV4-2, the J gene TRBJ2-5; 7 bases match TRBD2. The CDR3 covers 16 residues. Trimming took 0 bases from V and 5 from J; bases not matched to a gene: 9. Germline V gene lookup returns CDR1 LGHNA and CDR2 YNFKEQ. The CDR3 DNA reads TGTGCCAGCAGCCAAGACCAAGATAGCGGGTGGGAGACCCAGTACTTC. Its translation is CASSQDQDSGWETQYF.

This clone has just one count. V usage is TRBV6-2 or TRBV6-3 and J usage is TRBJ1-2, with D tentatively TRBD1 (6 bases). V lost 2 bases, J lost 2 bases, and 12 bases lay in between. The CDR3 contains 15 residues. The V gene's germline CDR1 is MNHEY and CDR2 SVGEGT. CDR3 amino acids: CASSYGGGANYGYTF. The CDR3 DNA reads TGTGCCAGCAGTTACGGGGGGGGCGCGAACTATGGCTACACCTTC.

CDR3 sequence: CASSGRRANEKLFF. For the CDR3, the DNA is TGCGCCAGCAGTGGGAGACGGGCTAATGAAAAACTGTTTTTT. The chain has TRBV10-2 and TRBJ1-4, with D hard to call. Looked up from germline, CDR1 is WSHSY and CDR2 is SAAADI. V was trimmed by 4 bases and J by 3 bases, leaving 9 bases between them. The length of the CDR3 is 14 residues.

This sequence joins TRBV4-1 and TRBJ2-5; TRBD2 agrees at 10 bases. Germline loops: CDR1 MGHRA, CDR2 YSYEKL. This CDR3 is built from 16 residues. With V trimmed by 0 bases and J by 3 bases, 4 bases remained unmatched. The chain's CDR3 is CASSQEASGGEETQYF. DNA of the CDR3: TGCGCCAGCAGCCAAGAGGCGAGCGGGGGGGAAGAGACCCAGTACTTC.

CDR3 sequence: CASSKLLNTEAFF. The CDR3 nucleotides read TGTGCCAGCAGCAAATTATTGAACACTGAAGCTTTCTTT. The chain recombines TRBV7-6 with TRBJ1-1; D gene unclear. Germline lookup yields CDR1 SGHVS and CDR2 FNYEAQ. Trimming stripped 5 bases from V and 0 bases from J, with 7 bases between. The CDR3 extends over 13 amino acids.

The chain couples TRBV29-1 to TRBJ1-3; the match to TRBD1 covers 10 bases. From germline, CDR1 is SQVTM and CDR2 ANQGSEA. The trim removed 7 bases at V and 2 bases at J, leaving 8 bases unmatched. The CDR3 sequence is 15 residues long. CDR3 residues: CSANTGTGAGNTIYF. CDR3 nucleotides: TGCAGCGCTAACACAGGGACAGGGGCTGGAAACACCATATATTTT.

V and J are TRBV5-6 and TRBJ2-5, with 9 bases matching TRBD2. The ends lost 1 base at V and 1 base at J; junction bases unmatched: 5. Germline-derived CDR1 and CDR2 are SGHDT and YYEEEE. This CDR3 region has 16 residues. CDR3 DNA: TGTGCCAGCAGCTTGACAGCGGGGGGTTCCCAAGAGACCCAGTACTTC. Protein sequence: CASSLTAGGSQETQYF.

This clone has only one observation. The rearrangement joins TRBV30 to TRBJ2-7, with TRBD2 as a possible D gene (5 bases). Germline CDR1 and CDR2: GTSNPN and SVGIG (reference sequence). V lost 8 bases and J 0 bases, leaving 14 bases between the germline ends. The length of the CDR3 is 13 residues. CDR3 bases: TGTGCCGGAAGGACTGCGGTCTCCTACGAGCAGTACTTC. It translates to CAGRTAVSYEQYF.

The chain combines TRBV2 with TRBJ2-1; D perhaps matches TRBD2 (5 bases). CDR3 length equals 15 residues. Germline lookup yields CDR1 SNHLY and CDR2 FYNNEI. V lost 0 bases to trimming and J lost 3 bases, with 9 bases between them. The DNA of the CDR3 is TGTGCCAGCAGTGAAGCAGGGAGAGGCTACAATGAGCAGTTCTTC. This translates into CASSEAGRGYNEQFF. Complete variable domain (other parts from reference TRBV2 and TRBJ2-1): EPEVTQTPSHQVTQMGQEVILRCVPISNHLYFYWYRQILGQKVEFLVSFYNNEISEKSEIFDDQFSVERPDGSNFTLKIRSTKLEDSAMYFCASSEAGRGYNEQFFGPGTRLTVL.

This chain connects TRBV7-9 to TRBJ2-4; TRBD2 is a possible D gene (5 bases). Trimming removed 5 bases from V and 0 bases from J, with 23 bases in between. Per germline, CDR1 SEHNR and CDR2 FQNEAQ (reference sequence). CDR3 size: 19 residues. The CDR3 region has the DNA TGTGCCAGCAGCCCCTCCTTCTACGACGGGATAAAAGCCAAAAACATTCAGTACTTC. This translates into CASSPSFYDGIKAKNIQYF.

The V gene is TRBV27, the J gene TRBJ1-1; D gene unclear. Per germline, CDR1 MNHEY and CDR2 SMNVEV (reference sequence). The CDR3 is 16 amino acids. Trimming removed 2 bases from V and 1 base from J, with 14 bases in between. The CDR3 region is CASSLPSRHRNTEAFF. Here the CDR3 DNA reads TGTGCCAGCAGTTTACCTAGCCGACACCGGAACACTGAAGCTTTCTTT.

The J gene is TRBJ2-1, the V gene TRBV10-2; 7 nucleotides line up with TRBD2. Germline V gene sequence: CDR1 WSHSY, CDR2 SAAADI. This CDR3 has 14 amino acids. V was pared by 8 bases and J by 5 bases, with 9 bases of the junction left unmatched. In DNA, the CDR3 is TGCGCCAGCGGGCGGGCTAGCGGTAACAATGAGCAGTTCTTC. It is translated as CASGRASGNNEQFF.

This chain uses TRBV4-1 with TRBJ2-7, with D tentatively TRBD2 (6 bases). CDR1 is MGHRA and CDR2 is YSYEKL in the germline V gene. The V end was cut by 0 bases, the J end by 4 bases, with 13 bases between. This CDR3 has 15 amino acids. CDR3 amino acids: CASSQDNLARYEQYF. The CDR3 DNA is TGCGCCAGCAGCCAAGATAATCTAGCGAGGTACGAGCAGTACTTC.

This chain uses TRBV6-5 with TRBJ2-3; D possibly corresponds to TRBD2 (6 bases). V was cut by 5 bases and J by 2 bases, with 8 bases left in between. CDR3 length: 13 residues. The germline gives CDR1 MNHEY, CDR2 SVGAGI. The CDR3 here is CASSLAITDTQYF. The CDR3 coding sequence is TGTGCCAGCAGTCTAGCGATCACAGATACGCAGTATTTT.

The chain combines TRBV27 with TRBJ1-1; 7 nucleotides match TRBD1. V lost 6 bases, J lost 5 bases, and 3 bases stayed unmatched. Germline V lookup: CDR1 MNHEY, CDR2 SMNVEV (reference sequence). The CDR3 runs 12 residues. The CDR3 nucleotides are TGTGCCAGCAGCCAGGGGGTAACTGAAGCTTTCTTT. This sequence encodes CASSQGVTEAFF.

The chain is built from TRBV2 and TRBJ2-2, with TRBD1 matching over 9 bases. V lost 6 bases, J lost 4 bases, and 6 bases stayed unmatched. The CDR3 is made up of 15 amino acids. In germline, CDR1 is SNHLY, CDR2 FYNNEI. CDR3: CASRAGDRVTGELFF. The CDR3 DNA sequence: TGTGCCAGCAGAGCCGGGGACAGGGTCACCGGGGAGCTGTTTTTT.

This chain joins TRBV30 and TRBJ1-6, with 8 nucleotides matching TRBD1. This CDR3 region has 15 residues. CDR1 and CDR2 (germline): GTSNPN, SVGIG (reference sequence). V shed 5 bases and J 9 bases; nucleotides not matched to a gene: 12. The CDR3 sequence is CAWVEQGVVSSPLHF. CDR3 nucleotide sequence: TGTGCCTGGGTCGAACAGGGGGTAGTAAGTTCACCCCTCCACTTT.